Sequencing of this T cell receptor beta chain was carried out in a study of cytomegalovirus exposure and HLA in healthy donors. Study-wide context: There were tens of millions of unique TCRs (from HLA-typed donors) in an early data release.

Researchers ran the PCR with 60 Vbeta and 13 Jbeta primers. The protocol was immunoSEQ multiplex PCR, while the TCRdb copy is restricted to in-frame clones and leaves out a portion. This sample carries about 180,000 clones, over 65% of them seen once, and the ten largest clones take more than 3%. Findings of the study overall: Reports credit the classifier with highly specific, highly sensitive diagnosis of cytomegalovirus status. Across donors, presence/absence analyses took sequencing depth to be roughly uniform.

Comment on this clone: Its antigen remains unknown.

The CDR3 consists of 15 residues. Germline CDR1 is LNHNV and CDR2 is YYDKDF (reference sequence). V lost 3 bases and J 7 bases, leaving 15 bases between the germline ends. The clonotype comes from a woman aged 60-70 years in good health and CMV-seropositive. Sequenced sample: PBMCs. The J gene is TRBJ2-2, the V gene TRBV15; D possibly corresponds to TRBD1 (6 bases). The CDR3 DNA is TGTGCCACCAGCAGCTCCGGGACAAATCACGGGGAGCTGTTTTTT. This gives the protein CATSSSGTNHGELFF.